The 7 T cell receptor beta chains below all came from one sample that was sequenced in a study of T cells in Graves' hyperthyroidism and ophthalmopathy. Amplification of TCR beta CDR3 regions used RNA as the template. A set of HTBI primers served as the primers for a first-round RT-PCR of the TCR CDR3. TCRdb analysed the multiplex PCR reads with MiXCR anew, one entry per CDR3 protein. The sample has some 740,000 distinct CDR3 sequences, less than 15% seen once. The sample was blood. The receptors come from a woman in her late teens or twenties with Graves' hyperthyroidism.

This clonotype was found a few times. J is TRBJ2-7 and V is TRBV7-8; TRBD2 aligns across 9 bases. The CDR3 totals 17 residues. The V and J ends lost 0 bases and 7 bases, in that order; junction bases with no gene match: 13. The germline V gene encodes CDR1 SGHVS and CDR2 FQNEAQ. CDR3 amino acids: CASSLAILAGDVREQYF. CDR3 coding DNA: TGTGCCAGCAGCTTAGCGATATTAGCGGGAGATGTAAGGGAGCAGTACTTC.

This clonotype occurred a few times. The genes are TRBV7-9 and TRBJ1-2; TRBD1 matches 7 bases. The CDR3 contains 15 residues. Trimming at V came to 3 bases and at J to 4 bases, leaving 8 bases not matched to a gene. CDR1 and CDR2 from the germline V gene are SEHNR and FQNEAQ (reference sequence). The CDR3 DNA follows: TGTGCCAGCAGCTTCGGACAGGCTTCTGGCTATGGCTACACCTTC. The encoded protein is CASSFGQASGYGYTF.

This clonotype appeared a few times. V and J are TRBV4-1 and TRBJ1-1, with D possibly TRBD1 on 6 matching bases. Germline-derived CDR1 and CDR2 are MGHRA and YSYEKL. The ends were cut back, 1 base at V and 0 bases at J, with 12 bases in the middle. The CDR3 is made up of 16 amino acids. The CDR3 DNA follows: TGCGCCAGCAGCCAAGTTTCACAGGGTTTGAACACTGAAGCTTTCTTT. Translation: CASSQVSQGLNTEAFF.

The CDR3 bases are TGCAGTGCTAGTAGGCTAGCGGGAGTACGCAATGAGCAGTTCTTC. Translating gives CSASRLAGVRNEQFF. The chain employs TRBV20-1 and TRBJ2-1; TRBD2 aligns across 10 bases. CDR3 length equals 15 residues. J was trimmed by 6 bases and V by 3 bases; bases with no gene match: 8. Germline-derived CDR1 and CDR2 are DFQATT and SNEGSKA (reference sequence).

The rearrangement uses TRBV2 and TRBJ2-1; a possible D gene is TRBD2 (6 bases). The germline V gene has CDR1 SNHLY and CDR2 FYNNEI. Trimming pared 8 bases from V and 0 bases from J, leaving 11 bases between. CDR3 length equals 14 residues. CDR3 DNA sequence: TGTGCCAGCCTGGACTATAGCTCCTACAATGAGCAGTTCTTC. It translates to CASLDYSSYNEQFF.

This clonotype was detected many times. The chain couples TRBV9 to TRBJ1-5; a weak D match, TRBD1 (6 bases). The germline CDR1 and CDR2 sequences are SGDLS and YYNGEE. Trimming removed 0 bases from V and 7 bases from J, with 14 bases in between. The CDR3 has 15 amino acids. In DNA form, the CDR3 reads TGTGCCAGCAGCGTAGAGGCAGGGGACGGCCAGCCCCAGCATTTT. This encodes CASSVEAGDGQPQHF.

The chain is built from TRBV7-2 and TRBJ1-1, with D perhaps matching TRBD1 (6 bases). The germline V gene has CDR1 SGHTA and CDR2 FQGNSA. The CDR3 totals 15 residues. The V gene lost 5 bases and the J gene lost 1 base, with 14 bases spanning the gap. The CDR3 region is CASSTPYRENTEAFF. The DNA for the CDR3 is TGTGCCAGCAGCACGCCTTACAGGGAGAACACTGAAGCTTTCTTT.